The present T cell receptor (beta chain) was sequenced within a study of a mutant IDH1 vaccine in newly diagnosed glioma. The wider study: It was radiotherapy, temozolomide, or both that patients received previously, with most receiving both.

Trimming stripped 6 bases from V and 6 bases from J, with 15 bases between. Germline CDR1 MNHEY, CDR2 SMNVEV (reference sequence). The CDR3 sequence is 15 residues long. Specified time point: week 35, safety follow-up. Vaccination used 300 ug of mutant IDH1 20-mer peptide per dose, with topical imiquimod. Assay used: immunoSEQ multiplex PCR; TCRdb lists only in-frame clones, some missing. Of around 50,000 clones listed, 70% to 85% are singletons. Findings of the study overall: Altogether, approximately 93% of patients exhibited vaccine-induced immune responses.

As regards this clone: The antigen is unknown.

Sequencing used PBMCs, obtained from a glioma patient whose treatment included an IDH1 peptide vaccine. The V gene is TRBV27, the J gene TRBJ1-6, with D possibly being TRBD1 (5 bases). The source of this sequence is a man aged 40-49 years with glioma. In DNA, the CDR3 is TGTGCCAGCAGCGCACTCGGGACGGTTAATTCACCCCTCCACTTT. It encodes CASSALGTVNSPLHF.